Listed below are T cell receptor beta chains from one sample, sequenced in a study of T cell changes during pregnancy in multiple sclerosis. Repertoires were generated with immunoSEQ multiplex PCR, while TCRdb's copy carries only in-frame clones and drops some. The data show tens of thousands of clones, about 90% seen once. The sample consisted of peripheral blood, taken in the second trimester of pregnancy. These receptors were collected from a female donor in good health, enrolled as a control in a pregnancy study. Each CDR3 is given with its conserved first and last residue. The order of the fields is clone size, J gene, V gene, D gene, CDR3 DNA, CDR3 protein. A D gene is named only where the DNA matches it firmly. Clone size appears in some rows only: once, few, many, or a class for an expanded clone.

.	TRBJ1-2	TRBV30	.	TGTGCCTGGAGTGAGGCGGGGTTATCCAACTATGGCTACACCTTC	CAWSEAGLSNYGYTF
.	TRBJ1-4	TRBV19	.	TGTGCGAGTTCTAATGCCTTTACTAATGAAAAACTGTTTTTT	CASSNAFTNEKLFF
.	TRBJ2-7	TRBV19	TRBD1	TGTGCCAGTAGTACCCCCGGGACAGTAGTTTACGAGCAGTACTTC	CASSTPGTVVYEQYF
once	TRBJ2-7	TRBV30	TRBD2	TGTGCCTGGAGGACTAGCGGGTTCTACGAGCAGTACTTC	CAWRTSGFYEQYF
.	TRBJ1-1	TRBV5-4	.	TGTGCCAGCAGCTTCGGGTCGAACACTGAAGCTTTCTTT	CASSFGSNTEAFF
.	TRBJ2-7	TRBV10-3	TRBD2	TGTGCCATCAGTGAGGGCCTAGCGGGGTACGAGCAGTACTTC	CAISEGLAGYEQYF
.	TRBJ2-7	TRBV18	.	TGTGCCAGCTCACCACCGACAGCAAACTACGAGCAGTACTTC	CASSPPTANYEQYF
.	TRBJ2-5	TRBV6-6	.	TGTGCCAGTACTTCCAACGGTGAGACCCAGTACTTC	CASTSNGETQYF
.	TRBJ1-2	TRBV27	.	TGTGCCAGCAGTTTATCGGTCGGGGGGGCGGGCTACACCTTC	CASSLSVGGAGYTF
.	TRBJ1-2	TRBV28	.	TGTGCCAGTAATACAGGGAACTATGGCTACACCTTC	CASNTGNYGYTF
.	TRBJ1-3	TRBV2	.	TGTGCCATCCGACCGGGAGCTGGAAACACCATATATTTT	CAIRPGAGNTIYF
.	TRBJ1-2	TRBV5-1	.	TGCGCCAGCAGCTTGAATAGGGCGGGGGCGGATGGCTACACCTTC	CASSLNRAGADGYTF
.	TRBJ2-5	TRBV27	TRBD2	TGTGCCAGCAGGTTACTAGCGGCCCAAGAGACCCAGTACTTC	CASRLLAAQETQYF
few	TRBJ1-5	TRBV29-1	TRBD1	TGCAGCGTTGGGGGACAGTATAGCAATCAGCCCCAGCATTTT	CSVGGQYSNQPQHF
.	TRBJ2-2	TRBV9	.	TGTGCCAGCAGCGTTCCGGCCGGGGAGCTGTTTTTT	CASSVPAGELFF
.	TRBJ2-4	TRBV5-8	TRBD2	TGTGCCAGCAGCTTGGCCTTGGGAGGGTCCGGAAACATTCAGTACTTC	CASSLALGGSGNIQYF
few	TRBJ1-1	TRBV25-1	.	TGTGCCAGCAGGTGGCTTACTGAAGCTTTCTTT	CASRWLTEAFF